This T cell receptor beta chain was recorded in a study of identical twins (dated by TCRdb to 2015 to 2016). About the investigation overall: The study deep-sequenced TCR alpha and beta repertoires from monozygotic twins, unrelated adults of various ages and cord blood to test whether fetal clonotypes persist. Replicate twin experiments were performed at different times using different library preparation protocols to rule out contamination.

V sheds 4 bases and J sheds 5 bases, leaving 19 bases between their ends. Per the germline V gene, SQVTM is the CDR1 and ANQGSEA is the CDR2. The CDR3, from cysteine to phenylalanine, totals 15 residues. Of all the DNA, just the CDR3 is kept, 45 bases in frame from base 1. The paper's findings and limits, for the study overall: In monozygotic twins, out-of-frame TCR alpha sharing was systematically underestimated by recombination models, although the models agreed with sharing between unrelated individuals. Abundant cord blood beta clonotypes had fewer insertions, young adult naive repertoires showed a similar but weaker trend, and memory repertoires showed no such trend. Out-of-frame TCR alpha sequences shared between twins showed an excess of low generation-probability sequences compared with coincidental sharing between unrelated individuals. Zero-insertion analyses could be partly confounded by invariant T cells such as MAIT and iNKT, although diverse VJ usage argued against such confounding for most clonotypes. Conclusions relied on cross-sectional statistical analysis, since the same donors could not be followed over many years. A weaker excess of twin sharing was found in beta out-of-frame sequences because the signal-to-noise ratio was lowered by fewer shared sequences.

The library was produced with 5' RACE. TCRdb records Illumina HiSeq 2000 as the sequencer. Template switching added a universal primer binding site, and the final cDNA carried a unique molecular identifier that allowed TCR cDNA molecules to be counted accurately. Specific primers in the conserved constant-segment region were used to synthesize first-strand cDNA for the TCR alpha and beta chains. To control for contamination, every cDNA library carried two barcodes: a SMART-Mk sample barcode plus Illumina barcodes. TruSeq adapter sequences along with Illumina sample barcodes were introduced in two successive PCR steps. Sequencing of the TCR alpha and beta cDNA libraries was done on the Illumina HiSeq platform using custom primers. The published analysis was carried out like this. Unique molecular identifiers were extracted from raw reads with MiGEC, and CDR3 positions were determined with MiXCR. Recombination models were inferred per individual with the repgenHMM and IGoR tools using an EM algorithm. The analysis of shared clonotypes was done with the tcR package in R, with sharing normalized by the product of cloneset sizes. Out-of-frame nonproductive sequences were analyzed to study raw recombination free of thymic and clonal selection effects. TCRdb reprocessing: public reads trimmed at Q25 with fastp, clones called with MiXCR, in-frame beta chains kept. Each CDR3 protein appears once, grouped with its most common genes and DNA. TCRdb, not the authors, supplied the V and J calls. This sample gives about 810,000 distinct CDR3 sequences in total; 10% to 15% of them show up just once. The ten biggest clones cover around 1.5% of the sample.

Every donor was a healthy Caucasian. Three pairs of female monozygotic twins, all aged roughly 18 to 30 years, were included in the twin cohort. Peripheral blood mononuclear cells were the source from which RNA for the TCR libraries was isolated. This clonotype was picked up many times. Its cognate antigen has yet to be identified. There are no base qualities to consult, and no much larger clone falls within one base. These records were also assigned to another study, of yellow fever vaccine responses in identical twins. As described in the second report: According to the authors, in identical twins the way T cells responded to vaccination appeared partly convergent and partly personalized. In the study, vaccine-responding T cell clones were precisely tracked in identical twins.

The V gene is TRBV29-1 and the J gene is TRBJ2-3; TRBD1 might be the D gene, on 5 matching bases. The sample consisted of PBMCs. The receptor's source is a woman in her late teens or twenties in good health. The base sequence is TGCAGCGTTGTGGTGGTGGGGCTCGGAAAAGATACGCAGTATTTT. Its protein reads: CSVVVVGLGKDTQYF.